This T cell receptor (beta chain) was identified during a study of blood T cells in healthy people across ages. About the study: For every two T cells, template switching captured about one barcoded beta molecule. Study-wide results and caveats: Estimated diversity that came from one million T cells was considered an underestimate. Unsorted PBMC material precluded a definitive naive versus antigen-experienced comparison.

Ten or more counts support this clonotype. What it binds is not known. Primed by a sample-barcoded 5' primer and a J-beta primer mix, a second PCR proceeded for about 6 to 12 cycles. TCRdb independently ran MiXCR on the 5' RACE reads; one entry per CDR3 protein. Among about 650,000 distinct CDR3 sequences, 52% were seen once, and the ten largest hold 13%. The TCR comes from a woman of 80 years or more in good health. The material sequenced was blood.

CDR3 sequence (DNA): TGTGCCATCAGGGCGGACGGCTCTTCTGGGGCCAACGTCCTGACTTTC. Translation: CAIRADGSSGANVLTF. The rearrangement joins TRBV10-3 to TRBJ2-6; D remains unclear. CDR3 length: 16 amino acids. V was shortened by 6 bases and J by 1 base, with 13 bases between the two germline ends. The V gene's germline CDR1 is ENHRY and CDR2 SYGVKD.